This T cell receptor beta chain was observed in a study of T cell responses to AZD1222 COVID-19 vaccine. Study overall: Samples with a second dose at about 4 or about 12 weeks were pooled together.

Profiled with immunoSEQ multiplex PCR; TCRdb holds only in-frame clones, not every one. The sample contains approximately 100,000 clones, around 90% of which appear only once. Germline values: CDR1 SNHLY, CDR2 FYNNEI. The CDR3 is 14 residues long. Between the trimmed V and J ends, which lost 4 bases and 8 bases, there was a span of 17 bases. General observations from the study: Just six AZD1222 recipients were seropositive at baseline. Dominant CD4 TCR responses targeted spike regions 160-218 and 743-854. The donor group comprised mostly white British people and more females; the analysis possibly underestimated clonal diversity.

Details on this clone: Its target is not known.

This sequence originates from an adult in good health. The chain combines TRBV2 with TRBJ1-2, with D unresolved. The specimen was peripheral blood, collected on day 0 of AZD1222 vaccination. The CDR3 region has the DNA TGTGCCAGCAGTGCCGGTGGCGGCGGATGGGGCTACACCTTC. Translating gives CASSAGGGGWGYTF.